This T cell receptor (beta chain) appears in the sequencing data of a study of siplizumab effects on memory and regulatory T cells. The CDR3 runs 15 residues. The germline V and J ends were trimmed by 4 bases and 9 bases, with 19 bases remaining between them. CDR1 and CDR2 from the germline V gene are SGHVS and FNYEAQ. The data were produced by immunoSEQ multiplex PCR, yet TCRdb's version contains in-frame clones alone and is incomplete. The sample contains about 97,000 clones, 92% of which appear only once. Regarding this clone: The antigen is unknown.

Study-wide results and caveats: Left unconfirmed was the suppressive function of proliferating Tregs from siplizumab cultures. Naive T cells looked more diverse than memory cells, and they looked like major contributors to the alloresponse.

The specimen sequenced was CD4+ T cells sorted from blood. The TCR comes from a human donor in good health. V is TRBV7-6 and J is TRBJ2-1, with D possibly matching TRBD2 (6 bases). CDR3: CASSSTSTSSSEQFF. The CDR3 DNA reads as TGTGCCAGCAGCTCGACCTCGACTAGTTCCAGTGAGCAGTTCTTC.